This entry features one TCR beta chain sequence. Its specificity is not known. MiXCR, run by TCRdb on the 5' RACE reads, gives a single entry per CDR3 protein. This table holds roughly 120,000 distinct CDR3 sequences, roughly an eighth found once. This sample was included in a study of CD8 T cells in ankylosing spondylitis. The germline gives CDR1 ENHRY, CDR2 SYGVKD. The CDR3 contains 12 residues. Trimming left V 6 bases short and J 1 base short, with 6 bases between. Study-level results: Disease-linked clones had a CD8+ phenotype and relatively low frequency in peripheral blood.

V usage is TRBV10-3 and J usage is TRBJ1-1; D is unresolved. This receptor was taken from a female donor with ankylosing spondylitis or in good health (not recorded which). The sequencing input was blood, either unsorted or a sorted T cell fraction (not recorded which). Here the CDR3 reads CAISHQNTEAFF. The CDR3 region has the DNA TGTGCCATCAGCCACCAGAACACTGAAGCTTTCTTT.